One sample yielded the 3 T cell receptor beta chains listed below, sequenced in a study of T cells in Graves' hyperthyroidism and ophthalmopathy (dated by TCRdb to about 2019). Library creation used multiplex PCR. Sequencing was performed on an Illumina HiSeq 2000. Amplification of TCR beta CDR3 regions was carried out from RNA transcripts. The TCR CDR3 was subjected to a first round of RT-PCR using the HTBI primer set and the Qiagen OneStep RT-PCR kit. TCRdb took the public reads, trimmed them with fastp at Q25, ran MiXCR for clone calling and kept in-frame beta chains. CDR3 protein duplicates are merged, each entry listing the most common genes and DNA. This sample has around 250,000 distinct CDR3 sequences in its table, and approximately 14% of those were observed once. Roughly 13% of the sample comes from the top ten. The sample was blood. These receptors originate from a woman in her thirties or forties with Graves' hyperthyroidism that later progressed to Graves' ophthalmopathy.

This clonotype was recorded many times. The V and J genes are TRBV30 and TRBJ2-2; 11 bases agree with TRBD2. CDR3 length equals 14 residues. With V trimmed by 6 bases and J by 4 bases, 4 bases remained unmatched. Germline V gene sequence: CDR1 GTSNPN, CDR2 SVGIG (reference sequence). As DNA, the CDR3 is TGTGCCTGTACTAGCGGGAGTTTCACCGGGGAGCTGTTTTTT. This codes for CACTSGSFTGELFF.

This clonotype was recorded many times. For the CDR3, the DNA is TGTGCCAGCAGTTTCCCGAGACTAGCTTCGGGCAATGAGCAGTTCTTC. It translates to CASSFPRLASGNEQFF. The chain is built from TRBV28 and TRBJ2-1, with 7 bases matching TRBD2. Germline V gives CDR1 MDHEN, CDR2 SYDVKM. With 3 bases clipped from V and 6 bases from J, the junction kept 11 bases outside the gene matches. This CDR3 contains 16 residues.

This clonotype showed up many times. The chain recombines TRBV20-1 with TRBJ2-1; the match to TRBD2 covers 9 bases. This CDR3 contains 14 residues. V dropped 1 base and J dropped 4; count of bases not matched to a gene: 2. CDR1 and CDR2 (germline): DFQATT, SNEGSKA (reference sequence). CDR3 loop: CSARGGRGYNEQFF. Written as DNA, the CDR3 is TGCAGTGCTAGAGGCGGGAGGGGGTACAATGAGCAGTTCTTC.